Listed here are 2 T cell receptor beta chains from one sample, sequenced in a study of beta chain features in type 1 diabetes. Study results and limitations: All four CD4+ subsets from Type 1 diabetes patients carried moderately but significantly shorter TCRB CDR3s.

Sequencing targeted expressed TCRB transcripts, as all isolated RNA had been reverse transcribed. TCRdb's table, derived via immunoSEQ multiplex PCR, lists solely in-frame clones and lacks some. The data hold more than 250,000 clones, with around 20% observed a single time. Their antigens are not known. Material: naive CD4+ T cells from blood. The receptors come from a middle-aged woman with type 1 diabetes.

This clone has a single count. The chain joins TRBV7-9 to TRBJ1-5; D gene unclear. Germline-derived CDR1 and CDR2 are SEHNR and FQNEAQ (reference sequence). V was shortened by 0 bases and J by 2 bases, with 5 bases between the two germline ends. CDR3 length equals 14 residues. Written as DNA, the CDR3 is TGTGCCAGCAGCTTAGCGGAGGGCAATCAGCCCCAGCATTTT. This codes for CASSLAEGNQPQHF. The entire variable domain, with the rest obtained from reference TRBV7-9 and TRBJ1-5, is as follows: DTGVSQNPRHKITKRGQNVTFRCDPISEHNRLYWYRQTLGQGPEFLTYFQNEAQLEKSRLLSDRFSAERPKGSFSTLEIQRTEQGDSAMYLCASSLAEGNQPQHFGDGTRLSIL.

The table lists this clone with a few counts. This chain connects TRBV18 to TRBJ2-7, with 8 positions matching TRBD2. Germline loops: CDR1 KGHSH, CDR2 LQKENI. The junction had 13 bases not matched to a gene; V was cut back by 6 bases and J by 0 bases. CDR3 size: 17 residues. The CDR3 reads CASSPPAVAGPSYEQYF. The DNA for the CDR3 is TGTGCCAGCTCGCCGCCGGCGGTAGCGGGACCCTCCTACGAGCAGTACTTC. Based on the CDR3 plus reference TRBV18 and TRBJ2-7, the full variable domain is NAGVMQNPRHLVRRRGQEARLRCSPMKGHSHVYWYRQLPEEGLKFMVYLQKENIIDESGMPKERFSAEFPKEGPSILRIQQVVRGDSAAYFCASSPPAVAGPSYEQYFGPGTRLTVT.